The 23 T cell receptor beta chains reported below all come from one sample, sequenced in a study of cytomegalovirus exposure and HLA in healthy donors. Assay: immunoSEQ multiplex PCR; the TCRdb copy retains only in-frame clones and omits some. Of over 250,000 clones listed, around 86% are singletons. The sample was PBMCs. These receptors all come from a woman under 30 in good health and CMV-seronegative.

V usage is TRBV15 and J usage is TRBJ2-1; D ambiguous. V was pared by 1 base and J by 0 bases, with 10 bases between. CDR1 is LNHNV and CDR2 is YYDKDF in the germline V gene (reference sequence). This CDR3 spans 16 amino acids. Here the CDR3 DNA reads TGTGCCACCAGCAGAGTCCAATTGAGCTCCTACAATGAGCAGTTCTTC. This gives the protein CATSRVQLSSYNEQFF.

The table lists this clone with many counts. J is TRBJ2-7 and V is TRBV28; D uncertain. The CDR3 runs 13 residues. Germline V gene data show CDR1 as MDHEN and CDR2 as SYDVKM. Between the trimmed V and J ends, which lost 7 bases and 7 bases, there was a span of 17 bases. Written as DNA, the CDR3 is TGTGCCAGCATATCGTACTCTAACAGAGAGCAGTACTTC. Protein: CASISYSNREQYF.

The chain combines TRBV10-3 with TRBJ2-7, with a weak D call TRBD1 (5 bases). V lost 4 bases, J lost 5 bases, and 15 bases lay in between. Germline values: CDR1 ENHRY, CDR2 SYGVKD. This CDR3 contains 14 residues. CDR3 in DNA: TGTGCCATCAGTGGCAGGGCCGACGGTGACGAGCAGTACTTC. It translates to CAISGRADGDEQYF.

Only one count was recorded for this clone. J is TRBJ2-7 and V is TRBV9; TRBD1 matches at 7 bases. Unmatched junction bases numbered 9, after V lost 4 bases and J lost 5 bases. This CDR3 spans 14 amino acids. CDR1 is SGDLS and CDR2 is YYNGEE in the germline V gene. The chain's CDR3 is CASSFHLTGDEQYF. DNA of the CDR3: TGTGCCAGCAGCTTCCACCTCACAGGGGACGAGCAGTACTTC.

This chain connects TRBV7-2 to TRBJ1-5; 11 bases are a match to TRBD1. V was clipped by 5 bases and J by 3 bases; unmatched bases: 6. This CDR3 contains 16 residues. Germline V gives CDR1 SGHTA, CDR2 FQGNSA. CDR3 DNA: TGTGCCAGCAGCGGACAGGACAGGGGGCACAATCAGCCCCAGCATTTT. Translating it yields CASSGQDRGHNQPQHF.

The rearrangement links TRBV29-1 to TRBJ2-1; TRBD2 aligns across 9 bases. The trim removed 3 bases at V and 3 bases at J, leaving 9 bases unmatched. CDR3 length: 16 residues. The germline V gene has CDR1 SQVTM and CDR2 ANQGSEA. The CDR3 sequence is CSVEPLLAGFYNEQFF. CDR3 nucleotides: TGCAGCGTTGAGCCCCTCCTAGCGGGATTCTACAATGAGCAGTTCTTC.

The chain couples TRBV11-2 to TRBJ2-7; tentative D call: TRBD2 (5 bases). CDR1 and CDR2 (germline): SGHAT, FQNNGV. This CDR3 is built from 13 residues. Trimming pared 7 bases from V and 4 bases from J, leaving 14 bases between. Here the CDR3 DNA reads TGTGCCAGCACCAACGGAGGCGGGTACGAGCAGTACTTC. As protein: CASTNGGGYEQYF.

The chain has TRBV6-6 and TRBJ1-2, with 7 bases fitting TRBD1. The CDR3 runs 13 residues. With V trimmed by 6 bases and J by 4 bases, 5 bases remained unmatched. Germline loops: CDR1 MNHNY, CDR2 SVGAGI (reference sequence). For the CDR3, the DNA is TGTGCCAGCAGGACAGGGATTAGCTATGGCTACACCTTC. Translation: CASRTGISYGYTF.

The gene calls are TRBV18 and TRBJ1-2; perhaps TRBD1 as D (6 bases). The V and J ends lost 2 bases and 8 bases respectively, with 12 bases between them. From germline, CDR1 is KGHSH and CDR2 LQKENI. CDR3 length equals 13 residues. This CDR3 reads CASSPRGGDGYTF. CDR3 DNA: TGTGCCAGCTCACCAAGGGGGGGCGACGGCTACACCTTC.

This chain uses TRBV7-9 with TRBJ2-3, with a weak D call TRBD1 (6 bases). CDR1 is SEHNR and CDR2 is FQNEAQ in the germline V gene (reference sequence). Trimming left V 8 bases short and J 6 bases short, with 12 bases between. The CDR3 sequence is 12 residues long. The CDR3 loop reads CASGQTADTQYF. The CDR3 bases are TGTGCCAGCGGACAGACTGCGGATACGCAGTATTTT.

The chain has TRBV28 and TRBJ2-7; 7 bases are shared with TRBD2. CDR1 is MDHEN and CDR2 is SYDVKM in the germline V gene. The CDR3 covers 15 residues. J lost 2 bases, V lost 8 bases, and 12 bases had no gene match. The chain's CDR3 is CASLSGAGRTYEQYF. Written as DNA, the CDR3 is TGTGCCAGCCTATCCGGAGCGGGAAGGACCTACGAGCAGTACTTC.

The V and J genes are TRBV4-1 and TRBJ1-1; possible D gene TRBD1, 6 bases. This CDR3 contains 15 residues. Germline CDR1 MGHRA, CDR2 YSYEKL. Trimming pared 0 bases from V and 7 bases from J, leaving 15 bases between. The CDR3: CASSQDPLRGGEAFF. Written as DNA, the CDR3 is TGCGCCAGCAGCCAAGACCCCCTTCGAGGGGGTGAAGCTTTCTTT.

This chain joins TRBV2 and TRBJ2-3, with 9 positions matching TRBD2. CDR3 length: 15 amino acids. CDR1 is SNHLY and CDR2 is FYNNEI in the germline V gene. The V gene end was trimmed by 7 bases and the J gene end by 2 bases; junction bases not matched to a gene: 7. This CDR3 is CASIPSGGYTDTQYF. In DNA form, the CDR3 reads TGTGCCAGCATTCCAAGCGGGGGGTACACAGATACGCAGTATTTT.

V usage is TRBV6-4 and J usage is TRBJ2-3; unclear D gene. Trimming stripped 2 bases from V and 5 bases from J, with 14 bases between. The CDR3 has 15 amino acids. Germline CDR1 MRHNA, CDR2 SNTAGT. The CDR3 reads CASSDEPQAEDTQYF. The CDR3 coding sequence is TGTGCCAGCAGTGACGAACCCCAGGCAGAAGATACGCAGTATTTT.

This chain connects TRBV4-3 to TRBJ2-1; 10 nucleotides agree with TRBD2. The CDR3 consists of 15 residues. The junction had 6 bases not matched to a gene; V was cut back by 0 bases and J by 10 bases. Germline V gene data show CDR1 as LGHNA and CDR2 as YSLEER. The chain's CDR3 is CASSQDQRGGIEQFF. CDR3 coding DNA: TGCGCCAGCAGCCAAGATCAGCGGGGGGGAATCGAGCAGTTCTTC.

V and J are TRBV28 and TRBJ1-6; 7 positions agree with TRBD1. Unmatched junction bases numbered 12, after V lost 3 bases and J lost 10 bases. Germline V gives CDR1 MDHEN, CDR2 SYDVKM. The CDR3 loop spans 16 amino acids. Here the CDR3 reads CASSFRQGLSVSPLHF. DNA of the CDR3: TGTGCCAGCAGTTTTCGACAGGGCCTAAGCGTCTCACCCCTCCACTTT.

The chain links TRBV5-6 to TRBJ1-1; D remains unclear. This CDR3 has 14 residues. Germline V CDR1 and CDR2: SGHDT, YYEEEE. The ends were cut back, 0 bases at V and 0 bases at J, with 6 bases in the middle. The CDR3 spells CASSLGAMNTEAFF. In DNA, the CDR3 is TGTGCCAGCAGCTTGGGGGCCATGAACACTGAAGCTTTCTTT.

As DNA, the CDR3 is TGTGCCTGGAGGGGCACCGGGACACCCGGTGAAAAACTGTTTTTT. Translating gives CAWRGTGTPGEKLFF. This chain links TRBV30 with TRBJ1-4, with D maybe TRBD1 (6 bases). The V gene's germline CDR1 is GTSNPN and CDR2 SVGIG (reference sequence). The CDR3 contains 15 residues. V lost 3 bases and J lost 7, with 18 bases in between. Full variable domain (missing parts from reference TRBV30 and TRBJ1-4): SQTIHQWPATLVQPVGSPLSLECTVEGTSNPNLYWYRQAAGRGLQLLFYSVGIGQISSEVPQNLSASRPQDRQFILSSKKLLLSDSGFYLCAWRGTGTPGEKLFFGSGTQLSVL.

The chain joins TRBV11-2 to TRBJ1-1, with D unresolved. The CDR3 extends over 13 amino acids. V dropped 5 bases and J dropped 1 base, with 8 bases sitting between them. CDR1 SGHAT and CDR2 FQNNGV come from the germline V gene. As DNA, the CDR3 is TGTGCCAGCAGCCAGGCGGGGAACACTGAAGCTTTCTTT. The encoded protein is CASSQAGNTEAFF.

This chain links TRBV5-1 with TRBJ2-7, with TRBD1 as a possible D gene (6 bases). Trimming took 0 bases from V and 3 from J, leaving 10 bases between them. This CDR3 contains 14 residues. Germline V lookup: CDR1 SGHRS, CDR2 YFSETQ. The CDR3 DNA sequence: TGCGCCAGCAGCTTGGGACAGGCCCGCTACGAGCAGTACTTC. Protein: CASSLGQARYEQYF.

This clone was recorded many times. Here the CDR3 DNA reads TGTGCCAGCAGTGAGGGGGGGGCTAATGAAAAACTGTTTTTT. Translated: CASSEGGANEKLFF. The V call is TRBV6-1, the J call TRBJ1-4, with D tentatively TRBD1 (5 bases). The length of the CDR3 is 14 residues. Deletions cut 3 bases from V and 3 bases from J, with 8 bases between. Germline assignment: CDR1 MNHNS and CDR2 SASEGT.

CDR3 coding DNA: TGCGCCAGCAGGTTTCGGGGGGCGCAAGGGTATGGCTACACCTTC. Protein product: CASRFRGAQGYGYTF. J is TRBJ1-2 and V is TRBV23-1; TRBD1 is a possible D gene (6 bases). TRBV23-1 is an ORF; its function is uncertain. Trimming pared 6 bases from V and 5 bases from J, leaving 19 bases between. The CDR3 consists of 15 residues.

This chain uses TRBV7-2 with TRBJ1-1, with D hard to call. The CDR3 spans 14 residues. The germline V gene encodes CDR1 SGHTA and CDR2 FQGNSA. V lost 2 bases, J lost 1 base, and 8 bases lay in between. The CDR3 region is CASSLRHPNTEAFF. As DNA, the CDR3 is TGTGCCAGCAGCTTAAGACACCCGAACACTGAAGCTTTCTTT.